What follows are 10 T cell receptor beta chains derived from one specimen sequenced in a study of blood T cell repertoires in COVID-19. The table came from immunoSEQ multiplex PCR; TCRdb's copy has only in-frame clones and leaves some out. Among about 300,000 clones listed, approximately 85% were seen once. The sequencing sample was made of peripheral blood. These TCRs come from a human donor in a cohort sampled during active COVID-19.

This chain connects TRBV18 to TRBJ2-3; 14 nucleotides match TRBD2. CDR3 length equals 16 residues. V shed 3 bases, J shed 4 bases, and the junction held 3 bases outside the gene matches. The germline V gene has CDR1 KGHSH and CDR2 LQKENI. CDR3 sequence: CASSPGLAGGADTQYF. The CDR3 bases are TGTGCCAGCTCACCCGGACTAGCGGGAGGCGCAGATACGCAGTATTTT.

This clone was seen a few times. V gene TRBV3-1 (or the pseudogene TRBV3-2) combines with J gene TRBJ2-1; 8 nucleotides line up with TRBD2. The CDR3 covers 15 residues. Trimming cost V 4 bases and J 3 bases; bases outside gene matches: 5. CDR1 and CDR2 from the germline V gene are LGHDT and YNNKEL (reference sequence). This CDR3 is CASSPTSGLYNEQFF. The CDR3 DNA reads TGTGCCAGCAGCCCTACTAGCGGCCTCTACAATGAGCAGTTCTTC.

The chain links TRBV28 to TRBJ2-3, with TRBD1 as a possible D gene (5 bases). The V gene's germline CDR1 is MDHEN and CDR2 SYDVKM. The CDR3 loop spans 14 amino acids. The V and J ends lost 7 bases and 0 bases respectively, with 11 bases between them. The CDR3 spells CASTLTGSTDTQYF. Written as DNA, the CDR3 is TGTGCCAGCACTCTTACAGGAAGCACAGATACGCAGTATTTT.

At least ten counts were recorded for this clone. This chain links TRBV4-1 with TRBJ2-1, with 8 bases fitting TRBD1. Per the germline V gene, CDR1 is MGHRA and CDR2 is YSYEKL. The V gene end was trimmed by 1 base and the J gene end by 5 bases; junction bases not matched to a gene: 13. The CDR3 sequence is 18 residues long. The CDR3 DNA reads TGCGCCAGCAGCCAAGGGGGGAGTAAGGGACAGGTAAACAATGAGCAGTTCTTC. Protein: CASSQGGSKGQVNNEQFF.

The chain links TRBV19 to TRBJ2-2, with D perhaps matching TRBD2 (7 bases). V was pared by 6 bases and J by 4 bases, with 21 bases between. The CDR3 is 17 residues long. Germline V lookup: CDR1 LNHDA, CDR2 SQIVND (reference sequence). The CDR3 DNA reads TGTGCCAGTAGACCTGGGGCTAGCGGAGGGGGCACCGGGGAGCTGTTTTTT. The encoded protein is CASRPGASGGGTGELFF.

This clone was counted a single time. This chain uses TRBV5-1 with TRBJ2-7; tentative D call: TRBD1 (6 bases). Trimming pared 6 bases from V and 0 bases from J, leaving 10 bases between. The CDR3 consists of 13 residues. Germline V CDR1 and CDR2: SGHRS, YFSETQ. CDR3 protein: CASTDSGSYEQYF. CDR3 nucleotides: TGCGCCAGCACGGACAGCGGCTCCTACGAGCAGTACTTC. Full variable domain (missing parts from reference TRBV5-1 and TRBJ2-7): KAGVTQTPRYLIKTRGQQVTLSCSPISGHRSVSWYQQTPGQGLQFLFEYFSETQRNKGNFPGRFSGRQFSNSRSEMNVSTLELGDSALYLCASTDSGSYEQYFGPGTRLTVT.

This clone was detected once. In DNA, the CDR3 is TGTGCCACCAGCAGAGATCCCGCAGGGAATACCGGGGAGCTGTTTTTT. It specifies CATSRDPAGNTGELFF. The V gene is TRBV15, the J gene TRBJ2-2; a weak D match, TRBD1 (5 bases). Trimming left V 0 bases short and J 5 bases short, with 13 bases between. Germline-derived CDR1 and CDR2 are LNHNV and YYDKDF (reference sequence). The CDR3 is 16 residues long. Together with reference TRBV15 and TRBJ2-2, the CDR3 gives the full variable domain: DAMVIQNPRYQVTQFGKPVTLSCSQTLNHNVMYWYQQKSSQAPKLLFHYYDKDFNNEADTPDNFQSRRPNTSFCFLDIRSPGLGDTAMYLCATSRDPAGNTGELFFGEGSRLTVL.

The chain combines TRBV5-1 with TRBJ2-5; 7 bases match TRBD1. This CDR3 spans 16 amino acids. Germline lookup yields CDR1 SGHRS and CDR2 YFSETQ. Trimming at V came to 4 bases and at J to 4 bases, leaving 13 bases not matched to a gene. In DNA form, the CDR3 reads TGCGCCAGCAGCATAGGGGGCGCCCGGTCCGGAGAGACCCAGTACTTC. Its protein product is CASSIGGARSGETQYF.

This clone has more than one count but fewer than ten. The chain employs TRBV3-1 (or the pseudogene TRBV3-2) and TRBJ1-1; D is uncertain. This CDR3 is 14 amino acids long. Germline V gene data show CDR1 as LGHDT and CDR2 as YNNKEL (reference sequence). Trimming took 3 bases from V and 4 from J, leaving 12 bases between them. CDR3 protein: CASSHGGSITEAFF. CDR3 nucleotides: TGTGCCAGCAGCCACGGAGGGTCGATCACTGAAGCTTTCTTT.

The chain combines TRBV6-6 with TRBJ2-7; D is uncertain. V was shortened by 0 bases and J by 5 bases, with 8 bases between the two germline ends. There are 13 residues in the CDR3. Germline V gives CDR1 MNHNY, CDR2 SVGAGI (reference sequence). CDR3 sequence (DNA): TGTGCCAGCAGTTACTCCGCGGTCCACGAGCAGTACTTC. Its translation: CASSYSAVHEQYF.